This T cell receptor (beta chain) is drawn from a study of T cell responses to AZD1222 COVID-19 vaccine. Profiled with immunoSEQ multiplex PCR; TCRdb holds only in-frame clones, not every one. The sample gives under 150,000 clones, around 85% of which show up once; roughly 4.3% is in the top ten. The CDR3 extends over 12 amino acids. V gave up 6 bases and J gave up 0 bases, with 6 bases separating them. This chain joins TRBV12-3 or TRBV12-4 and TRBJ2-7; no reliable D call. The TCR originated in an adult in good health. This specimen was peripheral blood, taken on day 0 of MenACWY control vaccination. CDR3 DNA: TGTGCCAGCAGACCCTCCTCCTACGAGCAGTACTTC. It translates to CASRPSSYEQYF.